This T cell receptor (beta chain) derives from a study of blood T cell repertoires in COVID-19. How the authors handled the data: Amplification from reference gene primers served as the basis for estimated nucleated cell counts. Clones were sequenced by immunoSEQ multiplex PCR, and TCRdb holds only the in-frame ones, with some missing. That table is the source of V, J and clone size, and D and trimming were worked out from the DNA. This sample carries around 260,000 clones, around 87% of them seen once, and the ten largest clones take roughly 4.9%. Per germline, CDR1 SGHTA and CDR2 FQGNSA. Trimming took off 5 bases at V and 0 bases at J, with 14 bases between the two ends. The CDR3 contains 15 residues.

The chain uses TRBV7-2 and TRBJ2-7, with D possibly matching TRBD2 (8 bases). What was sequenced was peripheral blood. This clonotype was obtained from a woman in her fifties or sixties with COVID-19, enrolled during active disease. The CDR3 is CASSAGGTSSYEQYF. The CDR3 bases are TGTGCCAGCAGCGCAGGGGGGACTAGCTCCTACGAGCAGTACTTC. Based on the CDR3 plus reference TRBV7-2 and TRBJ2-7, the full variable domain is GAGVSQSPSNKVTEKGKDVELRCDPISGHTALYWYRQSLGQGLEFLIYFQGNSAPDKSGLPSDRFSAERTGGSVSTLTIQRTQQEDSAVYLCASSAGGTSSYEQYFGPGTRLTVT.